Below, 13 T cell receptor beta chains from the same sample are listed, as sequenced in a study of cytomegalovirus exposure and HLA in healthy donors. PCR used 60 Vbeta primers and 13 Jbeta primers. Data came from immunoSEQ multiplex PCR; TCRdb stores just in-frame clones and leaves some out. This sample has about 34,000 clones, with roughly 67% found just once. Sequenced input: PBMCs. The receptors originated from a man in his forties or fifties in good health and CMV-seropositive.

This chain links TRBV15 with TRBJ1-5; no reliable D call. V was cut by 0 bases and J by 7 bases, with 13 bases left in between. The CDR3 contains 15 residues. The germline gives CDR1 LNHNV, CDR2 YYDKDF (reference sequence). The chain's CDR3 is CATSRDLAPEQPQHF. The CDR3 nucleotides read TGTGCCACCAGCAGAGATCTGGCACCGGAGCAGCCCCAGCATTTT.

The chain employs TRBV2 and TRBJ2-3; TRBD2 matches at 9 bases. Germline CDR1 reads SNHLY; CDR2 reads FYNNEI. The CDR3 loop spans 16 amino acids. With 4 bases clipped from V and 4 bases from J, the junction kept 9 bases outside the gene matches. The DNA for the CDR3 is TGTGCCAGCAGTGCCCTTAGCGGGAGTAGGTCAGATACGCAGTATTTT. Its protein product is CASSALSGSRSDTQYF.

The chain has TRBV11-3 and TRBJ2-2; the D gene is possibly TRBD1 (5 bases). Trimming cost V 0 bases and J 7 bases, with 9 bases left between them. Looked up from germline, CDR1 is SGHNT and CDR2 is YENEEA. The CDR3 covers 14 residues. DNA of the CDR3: TGTGCCAGCAGCTTAGACAGGGCCGGCGGGGAGCTGTTTTTT. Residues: CASSLDRAGGELFF. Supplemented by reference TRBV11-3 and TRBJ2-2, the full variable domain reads EAGVVQSPRYKIIEKKQPVAFWCNPISGHNTLYWYLQNLGQGPELLIRYENEEAVDDSQLPKDRFSAERLKGVDSTLKIQPAELGDSAVYLCASSLDRAGGELFFGEGSRLTVL.

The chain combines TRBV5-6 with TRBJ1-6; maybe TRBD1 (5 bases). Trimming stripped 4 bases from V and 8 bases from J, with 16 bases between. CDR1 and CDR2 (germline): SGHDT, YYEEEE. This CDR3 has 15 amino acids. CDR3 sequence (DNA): TGTGCCAGCAGCGACCTGGGGGGTAGCGATTCACCCCTCCACTTT. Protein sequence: CASSDLGGSDSPLHF.

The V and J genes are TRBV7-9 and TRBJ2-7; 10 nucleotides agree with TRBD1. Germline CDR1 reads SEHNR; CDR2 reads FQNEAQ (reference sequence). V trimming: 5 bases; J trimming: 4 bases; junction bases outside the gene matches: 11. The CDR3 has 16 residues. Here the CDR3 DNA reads TGTGCCAGCAGCCAAGACCGGGACAGGGGCCTATACGAGCAGTACTTC. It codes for CASSQDRDRGLYEQYF.

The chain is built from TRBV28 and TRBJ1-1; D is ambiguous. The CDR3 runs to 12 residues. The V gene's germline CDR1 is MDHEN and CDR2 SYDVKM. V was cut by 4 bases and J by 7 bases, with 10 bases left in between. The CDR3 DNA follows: TGTGCCAGCAGTTCCACAAATGGTGAAGCTTTCTTT. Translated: CASSSTNGEAFF.

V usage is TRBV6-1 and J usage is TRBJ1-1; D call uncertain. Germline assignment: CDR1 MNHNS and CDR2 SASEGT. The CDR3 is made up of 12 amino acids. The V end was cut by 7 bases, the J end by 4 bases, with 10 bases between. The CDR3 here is CASTERGTEAFF. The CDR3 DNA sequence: TGTGCCAGCACCGAACGGGGCACTGAAGCTTTCTTT.

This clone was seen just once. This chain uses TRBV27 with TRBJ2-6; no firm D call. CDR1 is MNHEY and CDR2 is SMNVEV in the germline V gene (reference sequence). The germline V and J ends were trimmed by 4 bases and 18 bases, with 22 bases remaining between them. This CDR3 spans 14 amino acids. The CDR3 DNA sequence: TGTGCCAGCAGTTCATGGAGTACGCCCAGACGATGGACTTTC. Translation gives CASSSWSTPRRWTF.

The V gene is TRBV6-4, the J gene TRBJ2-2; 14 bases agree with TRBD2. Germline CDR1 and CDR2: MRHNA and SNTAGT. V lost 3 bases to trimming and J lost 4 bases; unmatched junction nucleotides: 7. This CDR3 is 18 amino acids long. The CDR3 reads CASSESPGTSGGTGELFF. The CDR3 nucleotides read TGTGCCAGCAGTGAATCACCCGGGACTAGCGGGGGCACCGGGGAGCTGTTTTTT.

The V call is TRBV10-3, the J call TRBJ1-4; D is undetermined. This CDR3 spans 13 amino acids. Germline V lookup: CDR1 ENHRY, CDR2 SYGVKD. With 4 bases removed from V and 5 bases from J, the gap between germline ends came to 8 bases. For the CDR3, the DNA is TGTGCCATCAGTGCCGGTACCAATGAAAAACTGTTTTTT. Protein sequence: CAISAGTNEKLFF.

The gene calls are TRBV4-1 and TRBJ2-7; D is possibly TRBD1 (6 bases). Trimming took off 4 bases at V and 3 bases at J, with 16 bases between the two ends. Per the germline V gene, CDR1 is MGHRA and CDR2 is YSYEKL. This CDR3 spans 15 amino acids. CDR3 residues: CASSRETTGIYEQYF. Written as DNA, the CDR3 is TGCGCCAGCAGCCGAGAAACCACAGGGATCTACGAGCAGTACTTC.

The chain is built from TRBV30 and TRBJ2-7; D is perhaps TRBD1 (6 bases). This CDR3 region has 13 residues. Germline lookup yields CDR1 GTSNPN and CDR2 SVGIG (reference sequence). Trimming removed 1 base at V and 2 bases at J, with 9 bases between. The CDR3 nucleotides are TGTGCCTGGAGTGAGGACAGCCCCTACGAGCAGTACTTC. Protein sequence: CAWSEDSPYEQYF.

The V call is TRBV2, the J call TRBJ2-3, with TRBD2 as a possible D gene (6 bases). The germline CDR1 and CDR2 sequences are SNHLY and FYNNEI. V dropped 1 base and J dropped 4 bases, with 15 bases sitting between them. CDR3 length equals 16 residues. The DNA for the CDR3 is TGTGCCAGCAGTGAAGTATTACTGACTAGGGCAGATACGCAGTATTTT. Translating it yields CASSEVLLTRADTQYF.